This TCR beta chain originates from a study of OX40 agonist ivuxolimab in advanced cancers. Libraries were prepared by immunoSEQ multiplex PCR; TCRdb keeps only in-frame clonotypes and omits some of them. The repertoire consists of tens of thousands of clones, with more than 85% occurring once and the leading ten covering more than 8.5%. Germline V gene lookup returns CDR1 MGHRA and CDR2 YSYEKL. V was pared by 3 bases and J by 7 bases, with 10 bases between. This CDR3 comprises 13 residues. The origin of this receptor is an adult with an advanced solid tumor such as melanoma, head and neck, liver or kidney cancer. Sequences were derived from CD4+ or CD8+ T cells sorted from blood, sampled in a trial of the OX40 agonist ivuxolimab. The chain combines TRBV4-1 with TRBJ1-5; tentatively, D is TRBD1 (5 bases). The CDR3: CASSHLRGQPQHF. The CDR3 DNA is TGCGCCAGCAGCCACCTGAGGGGCCAGCCCCAGCATTTT.